This TCR beta chain stems from a study of T cells in women clearing cervical HPV infection. Overall study context: HLA type stays a possible confounder, typing being limited.

HPV was found by MY09/MY11 PCR and dot-blot genotyping. The method was immunoSEQ multiplex PCR; TCRdb's version includes in-frame clones alone and lacks a portion of them. This table lists some 40,000 clones. This receptor was obtained from a woman aged 18-69 years with a cervical HPV16 infection that either progressed to CIN3+ or cleared (not recorded which). Material for sequencing was blood buffy coat.

The CDR3 is CAWSGYPGNQPQHF. The CDR3 bases that were read are TGTGCCTGGAGTGGTTACCCCGGGAATCAGCCC. The chain recombines TRBV30 with TRBJ1-5; D remains ambiguous. The read is 3 residues too short to cover the CDR3 end, so that end is filled in from the germline J gene. Germline V lookup: CDR1 GTSNPN, CDR2 SVGIG (reference sequence). The CDR3 totals 14 residues. V lost 1 base and J 4 bases, leaving 11 bases between the germline ends.